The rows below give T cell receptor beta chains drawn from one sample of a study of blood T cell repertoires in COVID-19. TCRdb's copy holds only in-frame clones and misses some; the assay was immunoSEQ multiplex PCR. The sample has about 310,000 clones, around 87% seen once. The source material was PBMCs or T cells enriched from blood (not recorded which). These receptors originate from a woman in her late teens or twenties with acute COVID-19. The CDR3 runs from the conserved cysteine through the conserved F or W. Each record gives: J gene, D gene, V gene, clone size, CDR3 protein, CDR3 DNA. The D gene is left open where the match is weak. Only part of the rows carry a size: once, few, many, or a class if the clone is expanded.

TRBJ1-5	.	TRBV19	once	CASSHGIANQPQHF	TGTGCCAGTAGTCACGGGATCGCCAATCAGCCCCAGCATTTT
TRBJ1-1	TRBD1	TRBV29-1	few	CSVADRGVLAFF	TGCAGCGTTGCCGACAGGGGGGTTCTGGCTTTCTTT
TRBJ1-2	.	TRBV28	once	CASSPRGAGGYTF	TGTGCCAGCAGTCCCCGGGGGGCGGGAGGCTACACCTTC
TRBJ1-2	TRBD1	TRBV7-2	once	CASSLGSGGGLGYTF	TGTGCCAGCAGCTTAGGCTCAGGGGGCGGACTTGGCTACACCTTC
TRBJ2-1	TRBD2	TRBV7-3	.	CASSRRLADYNEQFF	TGTGCCAGCAGCCGCCGCCTAGCGGATTACAATGAGCAGTTCTTC
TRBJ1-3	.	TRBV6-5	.	CASSLGNTIYF	TGTGCCAGCAGCCTTGGAAACACCATATATTTT
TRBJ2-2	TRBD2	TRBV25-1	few	CASSRWEGNTGELFF	TGTGCCAGCAGTAGGTGGGAGGGGAACACCGGGGAGCTGTTTTTT
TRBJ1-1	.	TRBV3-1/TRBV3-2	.	CASSQGGTEAFF	TGTGCCAGCAGCCAGGGGGGGACTGAAGCTTTCTTT
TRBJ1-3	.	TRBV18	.	CASSRTPGRSGNTIYF	TGTGCCAGCTCACGGACTCCAGGCCGCTCTGGAAACACCATATATTTT
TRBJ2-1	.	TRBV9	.	CASHEGGGSSSYNEQFF	TGTGCCAGCCACGAGGGGGGCGGGAGCAGCTCCTACAATGAGCAGTTCTTC
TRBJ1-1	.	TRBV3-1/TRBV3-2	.	CASSQGWGPGGTEAFF	TGTGCCAGCAGCCAAGGTTGGGGCCCGGGGGGGACTGAAGCTTTCTTT
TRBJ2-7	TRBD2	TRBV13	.	CASSSYPPSGSSYEQYF	TGTGCCAGCAGCTCCTACCCGCCTAGCGGGAGTAGTTACGAGCAGTACTTC
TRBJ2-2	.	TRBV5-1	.	CASSLRDSRGTGELFF	TGCGCCAGCAGCTTGAGAGACTCACGGGGCACCGGGGAGCTGTTTTTT
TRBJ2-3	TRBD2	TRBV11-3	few	CASSLGARLAVSTDTQYF	TGTGCCAGCAGCTTAGGTGCCAGACTAGCCGTAAGCACAGATACGCAGTATTTT
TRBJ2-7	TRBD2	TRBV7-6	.	CASSLVAAGGSYEQYF	TGTGCCAGCAGCTTAGTTGCAGCGGGAGGGTCCTACGAGCAGTACTTC
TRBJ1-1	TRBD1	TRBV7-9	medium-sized	CASSLGQGLNTEAFF	TGTGCCAGCAGCCTCGGACAGGGGCTGAACACTGAAGCTTTCTTT